This is a list of T cell receptor beta chains from one sample in a study of memory CD4+ T cells and cytomegalovirus serostatus. The protocol was immunoSEQ multiplex PCR, while the TCRdb copy is restricted to in-frame clones and leaves out a portion. Of roughly 86,000 clones in the sample, roughly 80% are singletons; the top ten hold less than 4%. Sample: memory CD4+ T cells from blood. The receptors derive from an adult in good health and CMV-seropositive. Each CDR3 is given with its conserved first and last residue. D genes are given only for firm matches. A clone size is listed for some rows: how often the clone was seen (once, few, many), or a class if it is expanded.

>.|TRBV5-1|TRBJ2-7|.|14
CASSTGWDNYEQYF
TGCGCCAGCAGCACTGGATGGGACAACTACGAGCAGTACTTC
>.|TRBV29-1|TRBJ2-1|.|13
CSAGYPSYNEQFF
TGCAGCGCGGGGTATCCTTCCTACAATGAGCAGTTCTTC
>.|TRBV5-5|TRBJ1-2|.|17
CASSLGPRSTYNYGYTF
TGTGCCAGCAGCTTGGGCCCCCGTTCGACATATAACTATGGCTACACCTTC
>.|TRBV6-5|TRBJ1-5|.|15
CASSYQRGGNQPQHF
TGTGCCAGCAGTTACCAGCGGGGTGGCAATCAGCCCCAGCATTTT
>.|TRBV6-5|TRBJ1-5|TRBD1|14
CASSYTGQNQPQHF
TGTGCCAGCAGTTATACGGGACAGAATCAGCCCCAGCATTTT
>.|TRBV18|TRBJ2-7|TRBD2|13
CASSPGLAEEQYF
TGTGCCAGCTCACCAGGGCTAGCGGAAGAGCAGTACTTC
>.|TRBV5-1|TRBJ1-1|TRBD1|13
CASSSGQGTEAFF
TGCGCCAGCAGCTCGGGACAGGGAACTGAAGCTTTCTTT
>.|TRBV5-4|TRBJ2-1|.|11
CASSFYNEQFF
TGTGCCAGCAGCTTCTACAATGAGCAGTTCTTC
>.|TRBV15|TRBJ1-1|.|13
CATSSDMNTEAFF
TGTGCCACCAGCAGTGACATGAACACTGAAGCTTTCTTT
>.|TRBV27|TRBJ2-2|.|16
CASSLGRGGDTGELFF
TGTGCCAGCAGTTTAGGTAGAGGGGGAGACACCGGGGAGCTGTTTTTT
>.|TRBV30|TRBJ2-5|.|14
CAWAMTGGSGTQYF
TGTGCCTGGGCAATGACAGGAGGATCCGGGACCCAGTACTTC
>once|TRBV7-2|TRBJ2-3|TRBD2|14
CASSLEAVGTSRYF
TGTGCCAGCAGCTTAGAGGCTGTGGGGACTAGCAGGTATTTT
>few|TRBV5-1|TRBJ2-6|.|15
CASSFRPSGANVLTF
TGCGCCAGCAGCTTTCGTCCCTCTGGGGCCAACGTCCTGACTTTC
>.|TRBV28|TRBJ1-1|.|12
CASIRVNTEAFF
TGTGCCAGCATCAGGGTGAACACTGAAGCTTTCTTT
>once|TRBV25-1|TRBJ2-5|.|14
CAGGGDGAKETQYF
TGTGCCGGAGGGGGAGACGGGGCCAAAGAGACCCAGTACTTC
>.|TRBV5-6|TRBJ2-1|.|12
CASNFRLNEQFF
TGTGCCAGCAATTTCCGTCTTAATGAGCAGTTCTTC
>.|TRBV5-1|TRBJ1-4|.|14
CASSLYRSGEKLFF
TGCGCCAGCAGCTTGTACAGATCGGGTGAAAAACTGTTTTTT
>.|TRBV19|TRBJ1-5|.|13
CASSRQDNQPQHF
TGTGCCAGTAGTAGACAGGATAATCAGCCCCAGCATTTT
>.|TRBV27|TRBJ2-3|.|14
CATSPPGSTDTQYF
TGTGCCACCTCGCCCCCGGGATCCACAGATACGCAGTATTTT
>.|TRBV6-6|TRBJ1-4|.|12
CASSSVGEKLFF
TGTGCCAGCAGTTCCGTCGGTGAAAAACTGTTTTTT
>.|TRBV2|TRBJ2-2|.|15
CASSVGGGNTGELFF
TGTGCCAGCAGTGTTGGGGGAGGGAACACCGGGGAGCTGTTTTTT
>few|TRBV19|TRBJ2-3|TRBD2|15
CASSLNGLAGDTQYF
TGTGCCAGTAGTCTCAACGGCCTAGCGGGAGATACGCAGTATTTT
>.|TRBV5-1|TRBJ1-2|.|12
CASSLTRDGYTF
TGCGCCAGCAGCTTGACCAGAGATGGCTACACCTTC
>.|TRBV2|TRBJ2-6|.|18
CASSSGSSGVSGANVLTF
TGTGCCAGCAGTTCGGGAAGTAGCGGCGTCTCTGGGGCCAACGTCCTGACTTTC
>few|TRBV7-3|TRBJ2-2|.|16
CASSLFGLGNTGELFF
TGTGCCAGCAGCCTTTTTGGGTTGGGGAACACCGGGGAGCTGTTTTTT
>few|TRBV4-1|TRBJ2-2|.|18
CASSQDGPGATNTGELFF
TGCGCCAGCAGCCAAGATGGCCCGGGGGCCACGAACACCGGGGAGCTGTTTTTT
>.|TRBV10-3|TRBJ2-5|.|12
CATRSLGETQYF
TGTGCCACGAGATCCCTGGGTGAGACCCAGTACTTC
>.|TRBV6-6|TRBJ1-5|.|16
CASRRRGQMGNQPQHF
TGTGCCAGCAGGAGGAGAGGACAAATGGGTAATCAGCCCCAGCATTTT
>once|TRBV5-1|TRBJ2-7|.|14
CASSPLDRTYEQYF
TGCGCCAGCAGCCCCCTAGATAGAACCTACGAGCAGTACTTC
>.|TRBV28|TRBJ1-3|TRBD1|14
CASRQGAARNTIYF
TGTGCCAGCAGACAGGGGGCTGCTAGAAACACCATATATTTT
>once|TRBV6-1|TRBJ1-2|TRBD1|15
CASSGGQAQGYGYTF
TGTGCCAGCAGTGGGGGACAGGCCCAAGGCTATGGCTACACCTTC
>few|TRBV5-1|TRBJ2-3|TRBD2|15
CASSLWAGGTDTQYF
TGCGCCAGCAGCTTGTGGGCGGGGGGCACAGATACGCAGTATTTT
>once|TRBV29-1|TRBJ2-7|.|12
CSVEGLGYEQYF
TGCAGCGTTGAGGGGCTCGGGTACGAGCAGTACTTC
>.|TRBV4-3|TRBJ1-1|.|15
CASSQAPQGGTEAFF
TGCGCCAGCAGCCAAGCTCCCCAGGGAGGCACTGAAGCTTTCTTT
>.|TRBV10-3|TRBJ1-3|.|16
CAISERRLSSGNTIYF
TGTGCCATCAGTGAAAGGAGACTTAGCTCTGGAAACACCATATATTTT
>.|TRBV18|TRBJ2-5|TRBD1|13
CASSQRDRTGQYF
TGTGCCAGCTCCCAAAGGGACAGGACAGGGCAGTACTTC
>.|TRBV5-1|TRBJ2-1|TRBD2|13
CASSLGTNNEQFF
TGCGCCAGCAGCCTCGGGACTAACAATGAGCAGTTCTTC
>.|TRBV28|TRBJ2-7|TRBD2|15
CASSGLAGDTYEQYF
TGTGCCAGCAGTGGACTAGCGGGAGATACCTACGAGCAGTACTTC
>.|TRBV6-5|TRBJ1-1|.|16
CASSYSIGGENTEAFF
TGTGCCAGCAGTTACTCGATCGGGGGGGAAAACACTGAAGCTTTCTTT
>.|TRBV5-1|TRBJ2-7|TRBD2|14
CASSLTSGSYEQYF
TGCGCCAGCAGCTTGACTAGCGGGAGTTACGAGCAGTACTTC
>.|TRBV5-1|TRBJ1-4|TRBD1|15
CASSLQGATNEKLFF
TGCGCCAGCAGCTTGCAGGGGGCGACTAATGAAAAACTGTTTTTT
>.|TRBV5-1|TRBJ1-1|TRBD1|15
CASSLGDRGIAEAFF
TGCGCCAGCAGCTTGGGGGACAGGGGGATCGCTGAAGCTTTCTTT
>.|TRBV6-6|TRBJ2-1|.|16
CASSYGALVGGDEQFF
TGTGCCAGCAGTTACGGCGCCCTGGTTGGCGGCGATGAGCAGTTCTTC
>.|TRBV5-8|TRBJ2-1|.|14
CASSPRVQGDEQFF
TGTGCCAGCAGCCCGAGGGTACAGGGTGATGAGCAGTTCTTC
>.|TRBV19|TRBJ2-5|.|13
CASTVTGIGTQYF
TGTGCCAGTACTGTGACAGGTATAGGGACCCAGTACTTC
>once|TRBV6-5|TRBJ1-5|.|15
CASSREGAVGQPQHF
TGTGCCAGCAGTCGGGAGGGAGCGGTTGGTCAGCCCCAGCATTTT
>.|TRBV29-1|TRBJ2-3|.|14
CSVSSGEVADTQYF
TGCAGCGTTTCTTCGGGGGAAGTTGCAGATACGCAGTATTTT
>.|TRBV6-5|TRBJ2-1|.|14
CASSYARPGNEQFF
TGTGCCAGCAGTTACGCTAGGCCGGGAAATGAGCAGTTCTTC
>.|TRBV2|TRBJ2-5|TRBD2|14
CASSGGGKQETQYF
TGTGCCAGCAGTGGGGGGGGAAAACAAGAGACCCAGTACTTC